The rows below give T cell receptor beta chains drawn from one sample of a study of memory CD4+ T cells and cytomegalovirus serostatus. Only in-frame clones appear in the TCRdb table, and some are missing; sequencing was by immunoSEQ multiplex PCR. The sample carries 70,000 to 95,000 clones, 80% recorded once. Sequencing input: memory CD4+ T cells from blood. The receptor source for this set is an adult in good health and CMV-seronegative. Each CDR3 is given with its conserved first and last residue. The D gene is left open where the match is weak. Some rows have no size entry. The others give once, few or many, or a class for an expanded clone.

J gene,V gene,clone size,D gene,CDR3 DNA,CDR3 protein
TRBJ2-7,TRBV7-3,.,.,TGTGCCAGCAGCTTAACAGGGGGTAGCTCCTACGAGCAGTACTTC,CASSLTGGSSYEQYF
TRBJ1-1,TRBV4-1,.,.,TGCGCCAGCAGCCAAAGAGGAGTGGACACTGAAGCTTTCTTT,CASSQRGVDTEAFF
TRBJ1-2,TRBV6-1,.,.,TGTGCCAGCAGTGAAACAGGATACTATGGCTACACCTTC,CASSETGYYGYTF
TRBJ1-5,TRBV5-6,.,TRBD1,TGTGCCAGCAGCTTGGGTGCAGGGGGTAATCAGCCCCAGCATTTT,CASSLGAGGNQPQHF
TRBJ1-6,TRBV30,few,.,TGTGCCTGGAGTTGGCGACATCCACCCCTCCACTTT,CAWSWRHPPLHF
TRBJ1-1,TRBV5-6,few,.,TGTGCCAGCAGCTTCCAGGGGAACACTGAAGCTTTCTTT,CASSFQGNTEAFF
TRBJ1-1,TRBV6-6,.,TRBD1,TGTGCCAGCAGTTTAGGACAGGTTGAAGCTTTCTTT,CASSLGQVEAFF
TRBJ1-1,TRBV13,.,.,TGTGCCAGCAGCCTGGGGGGGGCAGCCACTGAAGCTTTCTTT,CASSLGGAATEAFF
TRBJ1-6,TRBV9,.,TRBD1,TGTGCCAGCGCCCGCGGACAGGGTAATTCACCCCTCCACTTT,CASARGQGNSPLHF
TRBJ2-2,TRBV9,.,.,TGTGCCAGCAGCCCGCGGACCACCAACACCGGGGAGCTGTTTTTT,CASSPRTTNTGELFF
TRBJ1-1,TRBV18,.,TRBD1,TGTGCCAGCTCATCCCAGGGGGCGCGCACTGAAGCTTTCTTT,CASSSQGARTEAFF
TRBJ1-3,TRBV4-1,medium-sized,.,TGCGCCAGCAGCCGTCTTGTACAGGGTTTCTCTGGAAACACCATATATTTT,CASSRLVQGFSGNTIYF
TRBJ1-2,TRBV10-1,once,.,TGCGCCAGCAGCCCTGGACCGAACTATGGCTACACCTTC,CASSPGPNYGYTF
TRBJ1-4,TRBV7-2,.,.,TGTGCCAGCAGCGGAACTCCCGCAGGCGGGGAAAAACTGTTTTTT,CASSGTPAGGEKLFF
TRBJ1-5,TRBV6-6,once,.,TGTGCCAGCAGTACAAGAGGGGGGCCAGGCAATCAGCCCCAGCATTTT,CASSTRGGPGNQPQHF
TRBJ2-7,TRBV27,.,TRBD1,TGTGCCAGCAGTTCCTCGGGACAGGGGGCCGCCGAGCAGTACTTC,CASSSSGQGAAEQYF
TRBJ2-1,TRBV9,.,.,TGTGCCAGCAGCGTAGATCGGGGCACACCTTACAATGAGCAGTTCTTC,CASSVDRGTPYNEQFF
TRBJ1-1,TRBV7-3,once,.,TGTGCCAGCAGCTTCCGGGACGGCACTGAAGCTTTCTTT,CASSFRDGTEAFF
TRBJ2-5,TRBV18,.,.,TGTGCCAGCTCACCGTACCAAGAGACCCAGTACTTC,CASSPYQETQYF
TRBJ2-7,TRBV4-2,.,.,TGTGCCAGCAGCCAAGGCCGCTACGAGCAGTACTTC,CASSQGRYEQYF
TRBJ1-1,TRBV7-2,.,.,TGTGCCAGCAGCAGACAGGTGAACACTGAAGCTTTCTTT,CASSRQVNTEAFF
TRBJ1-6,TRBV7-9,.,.,TGTGCCAGCAGCTTAACAGGCGGAGTCGGTTCACCCCTCCACTTT,CASSLTGGVGSPLHF
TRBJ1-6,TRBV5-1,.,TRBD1,TGCGCCAGCAGCTTAGGACAGGGTAATTCACCCCTCCACTTT,CASSLGQGNSPLHF